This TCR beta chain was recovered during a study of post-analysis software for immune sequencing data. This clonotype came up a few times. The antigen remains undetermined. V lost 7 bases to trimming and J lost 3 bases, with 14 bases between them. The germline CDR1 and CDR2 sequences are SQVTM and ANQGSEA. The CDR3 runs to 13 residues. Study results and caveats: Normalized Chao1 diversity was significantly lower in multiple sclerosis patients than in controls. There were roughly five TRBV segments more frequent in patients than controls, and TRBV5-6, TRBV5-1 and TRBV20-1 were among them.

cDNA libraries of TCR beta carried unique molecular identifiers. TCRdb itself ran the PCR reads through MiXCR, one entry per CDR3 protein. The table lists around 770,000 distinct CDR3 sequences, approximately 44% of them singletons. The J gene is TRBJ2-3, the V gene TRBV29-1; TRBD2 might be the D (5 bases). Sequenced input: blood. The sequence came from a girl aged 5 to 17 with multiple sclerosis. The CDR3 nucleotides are TGCAGCGCTAGCCCAGTGGGGACAGATACGCAGTATTTT. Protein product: CSASPVGTDTQYF.